The clone carrying this TCR beta chain was counted ten times or more. What it binds is unknown. A 10-nucleotide random UMI tagged transcripts in template-switch 5'RACE cDNA synthesis. TCRdb reprocessed the 5' RACE reads with MiXCR, giving one entry per CDR3 protein. Of about 80,000 distinct CDR3 sequences listed, more than 5% are singletons. This specimen belongs to a study of neurological immune-mediated disorders. Study details: Of the multiple sclerosis patients, about 34 in total, some 30 were relapsing-remitting and 3 were secondary progressive.

The ends lost 6 bases at V and 5 bases at J; junction bases unmatched: 7. The germline gives CDR1 KGHSH, CDR2 LQKENI. CDR3 length equals 14 residues. The study's findings and limits: None of the CDR3 amino acid sequences of expanded clones recurred across subjects, suggesting private repertoires in all groups.

Time point of the sample: longitudinal time-point 2. This sequence joins TRBV18 and TRBJ2-1, with 7 bases aligning to TRBD2. The sequenced sample consisted of PBMCs. This clonotype was sampled from a woman in her sixties with multiple sclerosis. CDR3 amino acids: CASSAGTNDNEQFF. Here the CDR3 DNA reads TGTGCCAGCTCGGCCGGGACTAACGACAATGAGCAGTTCTTC.